Below, 16 T cell receptor beta chains from the same sample are listed, as sequenced in a study of shared clonotypes between healthy human individuals (TCRdb year 2020). Library preparation employed the immunoSEQ multiplex PCR assay. Imported from immuneACCESS, the table was reduced by TCRdb to in-frame sequences with V and J called. These copies leave out some clones; in studies compared against another copy, an unresolved V gene accounts for under half, and the cause of the remainder is not known. This sample comprises approximately 980,000 clones, over 60% of them detected only once. Roughly 1.5% of the sample belongs to the ten largest clones. What was sequenced was memory CD4+ T cells sorted from blood. This sample's cell subset or site label indicates: CD45RA-negative fraction. These receptors were taken from a man between 18 and 35 years old in good health.

The DNA for the CDR3 is TGTGCCTGGAGTGGGACAGGGGTTACCTCACCCCTCCACTTT. Its translation is CAWSGTGVTSPLHF. V usage is TRBV30 and J usage is TRBJ1-6, with 9 nucleotides matching TRBD1. Germline CDR1 is GTSNPN and CDR2 is SVGIG (reference sequence). The CDR3 runs 14 residues. The V segment lost 1 base and the J segment 10 bases; nucleotides outside the gene matches: 5.

CDR3 region: CASSLEGGRSIRSYEQYF. The CDR3 nucleotides are TGCGCCAGCAGCTTGGAAGGGGGCCGTTCGATTCGTTCCTACGAGCAGTACTTC. The chain employs TRBV5-1 and TRBJ2-7, with TRBD1 matching over 7 bases. The CDR3 runs to 18 residues. V lost 0 bases and J lost 1; bases outside the gene matches: 13. Germline CDR1 is SGHRS and CDR2 is YFSETQ.

The J gene is TRBJ1-3, the V gene TRBV7-6; TRBD1 aligns across 10 bases. V lost 5 bases to trimming and J lost 3 bases; unmatched junction nucleotides: 4. The CDR3 has 15 residues. Germline lookup yields CDR1 SGHVS and CDR2 FNYEAQ. CDR3 sequence reads: CASSAGTGVGNTIYF. DNA of the CDR3: TGTGCCAGCAGCGCCGGGACAGGGGTTGGAAACACCATATATTTT. Filled out from reference TRBV7-6 and TRBJ1-3, the complete variable domain reads GAGVSQSPRYKVTKRGQDVALRCDPISGHVSLYWYRQALGQGPEFLTYFNYEAQQDKSGLPNDRFSAERPEGSISTLTIQRTEQRDSAMYRCASSAGTGVGNTIYFGEGSWLTVV.

The chain employs TRBV19 and TRBJ1-5; 8 positions agree with TRBD1. The length of the CDR3 is 17 residues. V lost 3 bases to trimming and J lost 3 bases; unmatched junction nucleotides: 10. The germline CDR1 and CDR2 sequences are LNHDA and SQIVND (reference sequence). This chain's CDR3 is CASSMDPTGVDNQPQHF. The CDR3 nucleotides read TGTGCCAGTAGTATGGACCCGACAGGGGTCGACAATCAGCCCCAGCATTTT.

The genes are TRBV6-4 and TRBJ2-1; 9 nucleotides align to TRBD2. V lost 2 bases, J lost 6 bases, and 14 bases stayed unmatched. CDR3 length: 18 residues. Germline lookup yields CDR1 MRHNA and CDR2 SNTAGT. In DNA form, the CDR3 reads TGTGCCAGCAGTGACCCAAACGACCTAGCGGGACCATTCAATGAGCAGTTCTTC. It specifies CASSDPNDLAGPFNEQFF.

This clone was seen only once. The genes are TRBV10-1 and TRBJ2-5; 8 nucleotides align to TRBD2. The germline V gene has CDR1 WNHNN and CDR2 SYGVQD (reference sequence). Trimming at V came to 9 bases and at J to 1 base, leaving 7 bases not matched to a gene. The CDR3 sequence is 14 residues long. Written as DNA, the CDR3 is TGCGCCAGTTCCCGGGGACTAGTCCAAGAGACCCAGTACTTC. Translating it yields CASSRGLVQETQYF.

The V and J genes are TRBV5-1 and TRBJ1-2; D gene uncertain. In germline, CDR1 is SGHRS, CDR2 YFSETQ. The CDR3 length is 15 residues. With 0 bases removed from V and 0 bases from J, the gap between germline ends came to 9 bases. The CDR3 reads CASSLGALANYGYTF. DNA of the CDR3: TGCGCCAGCAGCTTGGGGGCCTTAGCTAACTATGGCTACACCTTC.

This chain joins TRBV11-1 and TRBJ1-6; D gene unclear. The CDR3 sequence is 16 residues long. The V gene's germline CDR1 is SGHAT and CDR2 FQDESV (reference sequence). V lost 2 bases and J lost 4, with 12 bases in between. The CDR3 region is CASSLSGSLYNSPLHF. In nucleotides, the CDR3 is TGTGCCAGCAGCTTATCCGGGTCCTTGTATAATTCACCCCTCCACTTT.

The sample holds one count of this clone. The chain combines TRBV12-5 with TRBJ2-1, with 8 bases lining up with TRBD1. The CDR3 extends over 15 amino acids. Looked up from germline, CDR1 is LGHNT and CDR2 is FRNRAP. V gave up 4 bases and J gave up 4 bases; unmatched junction bases: 6. The DNA for the CDR3 is TGTGCTAGTGGTTCCGGGACAGGCGGATACAATGAGCAGTTCTTC. Its translation: CASGSGTGGYNEQFF. Filled out from reference TRBV12-5 and TRBJ2-1, the complete variable domain reads DARVTQTPRHKVTEMGQEVTMRCQPILGHNTVFWYRQTMMQGLELLAYFRNRAPLDDSGMPKDRFSAEMPDATLATLKIQPSEPRDSAVYFCASGSGTGGYNEQFFGPGTRLTVL.

The V gene is TRBV27, the J gene TRBJ2-7; D may be TRBD2 (5 bases). Germline CDR1 MNHEY, CDR2 SMNVEV (reference sequence). Trimming cost V 4 bases and J 0 bases, with 13 bases left between them. The CDR3 spans 15 residues. For the CDR3, the DNA is TGTGCCAGCAGTTCTCAACATACTAGCTCCTACGAGCAGTACTTC. It is translated as CASSSQHTSSYEQYF.

The sample holds one count of this clone. The chain is built from TRBV5-5 and TRBJ1-2, with D possibly being TRBD1 (5 bases). The CDR3 has 16 residues. Trimming stripped 6 bases from V and 8 bases from J, with 26 bases between. Germline V gene data show CDR1 as SGHKS and CDR2 as YYEKEE (reference sequence). The CDR3 loop reads CASTLGPQENRKGYTF. The DNA of the CDR3 is TGTGCCAGCACCCTAGGGCCACAGGAAAATCGTAAAGGCTACACCTTC.

The CDR3 region is CASSQDGRPLSEQYF. For the CDR3, the DNA is TGCGCCAGCAGCCAAGATGGACGGCCCCTATCCGAGCAGTACTTC. The chain recombines TRBV4-3 with TRBJ2-7; D ambiguous. V lost 0 bases and J lost 6, with 15 bases in between. The CDR3 is 15 residues long. CDR1 is LGHNA and CDR2 is YSLEER in the germline V gene.

This clone showed up just once. The chain uses TRBV6-5 and TRBJ1-3; D is unresolved. The CDR3 is 15 residues long. V lost 6 bases to trimming and J lost 1 base, with 13 bases between them. Germline values: CDR1 MNHEY, CDR2 SVGAGI. The CDR3, as DNA: TGTGCCAGCAGCAACGATGGGATGTCTGGAAACACCATATATTTT. This encodes CASSNDGMSGNTIYF.

The chain links TRBV10-3 to TRBJ2-1; 7 bases match TRBD2. Germline CDR1 reads ENHRY; CDR2 reads SYGVKD. The length of the CDR3 is 15 residues. The V segment lost 7 bases and the J segment 10 bases; nucleotides outside the gene matches: 16. The CDR3: CAITPGLGAGREQFF. CDR3 DNA sequence: TGTGCCATCACCCCCGGACTAGGGGCAGGACGCGAGCAGTTCTTC.

This sequence joins TRBV18 and TRBJ2-1; 9 bases are shared with TRBD1. This CDR3 contains 13 residues. Trimming at V came to 4 bases and at J to 13 bases, leaving 8 bases not matched to a gene. Germline V CDR1 and CDR2: KGHSH, LQKENI. CDR3 sequence: CASSQGTGNNQFF. The CDR3 DNA is TGTGCCAGCTCACAAGGGACAGGGAATAATCAGTTCTTC.

The chain has TRBV10-2 and TRBJ2-2, with D possibly matching TRBD2 (5 bases). The V and J ends lost 8 bases and 2 bases respectively, with 18 bases between them. Germline values: CDR1 WSHSY, CDR2 SAAADI. This CDR3 region has 16 residues. CDR3 protein: CASLTRRVGNTGELFF. The CDR3 DNA follows: TGCGCCAGCCTTACCCGGCGGGTTGGAAACACCGGGGAGCTGTTTTTT.